The 27 T cell receptor beta chains in this list originate from one sample, sequenced in a study of radiation and T cells in renal cell carcinoma. Generated by immunoSEQ multiplex PCR, the TCRdb table keeps only in-frame clones and is missing some. The sample includes 120,000 or so clones, about 81% of them seen just once. Time point in this sample: blood 2 weeks post-SBRT. As for treatment: 15 Gy SBRT to primary tumor, nephrectomy 4 weeks later. The specimen was blood, collected from a patient whose treatment included radiotherapy and nephrectomy. The receptors were gathered from a man over 45 with renal cell carcinoma.

The V gene is TRBV19, the J gene TRBJ1-4, with D tentatively TRBD1 (6 bases). The CDR3 has 15 residues. With 3 bases removed from V and 8 bases from J, the gap between germline ends came to 16 bases. CDR1 and CDR2 (germline): LNHDA, SQIVND (reference sequence). The CDR3 region is CASSMGGGNGEKLFF. The DNA of the CDR3 is TGTGCCAGTAGTATGGGCGGGGGCAATGGAGAAAAACTGTTTTTT.

V is TRBV5-1 and J is TRBJ1-1; a possible D gene is TRBD1 (5 bases). Germline V gene lookup returns CDR1 SGHRS and CDR2 YFSETQ. There are 13 residues in the CDR3. The V gene lost 0 bases and the J gene lost 5 bases, with 8 bases spanning the gap. CDR3 sequence reads: CASSLAQGTEAFF. The CDR3 region has the DNA TGCGCCAGCAGCTTGGCCCAGGGTACTGAAGCTTTCTTT.

The chain is built from TRBV5-1 and TRBJ2-1; D might be TRBD2 (5 bases). CDR3 length: 17 amino acids. V shed 2 bases and J shed 2 bases, with 17 bases lying between them. The V gene's germline CDR1 is SGHRS and CDR2 YFSETQ. The CDR3, as DNA: TGCGCCAGCAGCTTTTTGTCGTCCTCGGAGGCCTACAATGAGCAGTTCTTC. It yields the protein CASSFLSSSEAYNEQFF.

The genes are TRBV5-6 and TRBJ1-1; 7 bases agree with TRBD1. Germline V lookup: CDR1 SGHDT, CDR2 YYEEEE. The junction had 3 bases not matched to a gene; V was cut back by 6 bases and J by 7 bases. CDR3 size: 11 residues. The CDR3 DNA follows: TGTGCCAGCACCCGACAGGGTGAAGCTTTCTTT. Amino acids: CASTRQGEAFF.

V usage is TRBV19 and J usage is TRBJ1-4; D remains ambiguous. Germline V gives CDR1 LNHDA, CDR2 SQIVND (reference sequence). This CDR3 has 15 residues. Trimming took off 7 bases at V and 0 bases at J, with 12 bases between the two ends. CDR3 DNA sequence: TGTGCCAGTAACAATAACGCCGCAACTAATGAAAAACTGTTTTTT. Encoded protein: CASNNNAATNEKLFF.

The chain couples TRBV5-5 to TRBJ1-5; 7 nucleotides line up with TRBD1. Unmatched junction bases numbered 5, after V lost 4 bases and J lost 4 bases. The CDR3 runs 14 residues. From germline, CDR1 is SGHKS and CDR2 YYEKEE (reference sequence). In DNA form, the CDR3 reads TGTGCCAGCAGCCAAACAGGGGCTAATCAGCCCCAGCATTTT. Protein sequence: CASSQTGANQPQHF.

The chain carries TRBV27 and TRBJ2-5; D unresolved. There are 14 residues in the CDR3. The V gene's germline CDR1 is MNHEY and CDR2 SMNVEV (reference sequence). The germline V and J ends were trimmed by 2 bases and 2 bases, with 9 bases remaining between them. The CDR3 reads CASSLGGKQETQYF. The CDR3 DNA follows: TGTGCCAGCAGTTTAGGTGGGAAACAAGAGACCCAGTACTTC.

The chain has TRBV6-1 and TRBJ1-4; 8 bases agree with TRBD1. The CDR3 consists of 15 residues. V gave up 6 bases and J gave up 3 bases; unmatched junction bases: 6. The germline V gene encodes CDR1 MNHNS and CDR2 SASEGT. CDR3 DNA: TGTGCCAGCAGCGACAGGGGTCGGGCTAATGAAAAACTGTTTTTT. This gives the protein CASSDRGRANEKLFF.

The rearrangement uses TRBV2 and TRBJ2-1; D unresolved. V lost 6 bases and J 5 bases, leaving 11 bases between the germline ends. The CDR3 has 13 amino acids. Germline V gene data show CDR1 as SNHLY and CDR2 as FYNNEI. Here the CDR3 DNA reads TGTGCCAGCAGCGTCCAGCCAGACAATGAGCAGTTCTTC. It translates to CASSVQPDNEQFF.

The rearrangement links TRBV25-1 to TRBJ2-5; tentatively, D is TRBD2 (6 bases). V was trimmed by 1 base and J by 5 bases, leaving 11 bases between them. Germline CDR1 MGHDK, CDR2 SYGVNS. The CDR3 covers 14 residues. Written as DNA, the CDR3 is TGTGCCAGCAGTGAATGGGCGGGAAAGGAGACCCAGTACTTC. It codes for CASSEWAGKETQYF.

Note on this clone: One end of the junction is discordant with germline, which a read error may explain. V gene TRBV5-1 combines with J gene TRBJ2-2, with 12 bases matching TRBD2. The CDR3 totals 17 residues. Germline CDR1 is SGHRS and CDR2 is YFSETQ. The CDR3, as DNA: TGCGCCAGTAGCTATAGGACTAGCGGGGAGGACACCGGGGAGCTGTTTTTT. It codes for CASSYRTSGEDTGELFF.

This clone was detected a few times. The chain couples TRBV11-3 to TRBJ1-1; possible D gene TRBD1, 5 bases. Trimming pared 2 bases from V and 1 base from J, leaving 8 bases between. Germline V gene lookup returns CDR1 SGHNT and CDR2 YENEEA. The CDR3 loop spans 14 amino acids. CDR3 sequence reads: CASSLRGGNTEAFF. The CDR3 nucleotides read TGTGCCAGCAGCTTAAGGGGAGGGAACACTGAAGCTTTCTTT.

As for this clone: Compared with germline, one end of the junction differs, possibly owing to a read error. Written as DNA, the CDR3 is TGTGCCAGCAGCCTAGCGGGACGGGGGACCTACGAGCAGTACTTC. Amino acids: CASSLAGRGTYEQYF. This chain uses TRBV7-2 with TRBJ2-7, with TRBD2 matching 9 bases. The CDR3 is made up of 15 amino acids. Germline CDR1 is SGHTA and CDR2 is FQGNSA.

The chain has TRBV9 and TRBJ2-1; no definite D call. Trimming took off 4 bases at V and 2 bases at J, with 16 bases between the two ends. The CDR3 is made up of 16 amino acids. Germline CDR1 reads SGDLS; CDR2 reads YYNGEE. The CDR3 is CASSPTVQSPYNEQFF. Here the CDR3 DNA reads TGTGCCAGCAGCCCCACCGTCCAGTCCCCCTACAATGAGCAGTTCTTC.

The V gene is TRBV14, the J gene TRBJ2-7; 13 bases align to TRBD2. From germline, CDR1 is SGHDN and CDR2 FVKESK. With 4 bases clipped from V and 6 bases from J, the junction kept 6 bases outside the gene matches. The CDR3 contains 15 residues. The CDR3 loop is CASSPQGLAGTEQYF. The DNA for the CDR3 is TGTGCCAGCAGCCCCCAGGGACTAGCGGGAACCGAGCAGTACTTC. The whole variable domain, remainder taken from reference TRBV14 and TRBJ2-7, is EAGVTQFPSHSVIEKGQTVTLRCDPISGHDNLYWYRRVMGKEIKFLLHFVKESKQDESGMPNNRFLAERTGGTYSTLKVQPAELEDSGVYFCASSPQGLAGTEQYFGPGTRLTVT.

This clone appeared a single time. This chain connects TRBV9 to TRBJ2-1; 7 bases line up with TRBD2. V shed 4 bases, J shed 9 bases, and the junction held 19 bases outside the gene matches. Germline CDR1 reads SGDLS; CDR2 reads YYNGEE. CDR3 size: 17 residues. The CDR3 is CASSPSSASGGGGEQFF. The DNA for the CDR3 is TGTGCCAGCAGCCCAAGCAGTGCTTCGGGCGGGGGAGGTGAGCAGTTCTTC.

This chain links TRBV5-1 with TRBJ1-2; D is undetermined. This CDR3 spans 13 amino acids. V lost 5 bases to trimming and J lost 0 bases, with 8 bases between them. CDR1 is SGHRS and CDR2 is YFSETQ in the germline V gene. The CDR3 coding sequence is TGCGCCAGCAGTGAGACGTCTAACTATGGCTACACCTTC. It specifies CASSETSNYGYTF.

This chain connects TRBV11-2 to TRBJ1-1, with TRBD1 as a possible D gene (5 bases). Trimming took 1 base from V and 3 from J, leaving 9 bases between them. The CDR3 spans 14 residues. Germline CDR1 reads SGHAT; CDR2 reads FQNNGV. CDR3 sequence: CASSLAGGHTEAFF. The CDR3 region has the DNA TGTGCCAGCAGCTTAGCGGGGGGACACACTGAAGCTTTCTTT. The variable domain in full, with the rest retrieved from reference TRBV11-2 and TRBJ1-1, is EAGVAQSPRYKIIEKRQSVAFWCNPISGHATLYWYQQILGQGPKLLIQFQNNGVVDDSQLPKDRFSAERLKGVDSTLKIQPAKLEDSAVYLCASSLAGGHTEAFFGQGTRLTVV.

The chain joins TRBV5-8 to TRBJ1-5; D is ambiguous. The germline gives CDR1 SGHTS, CDR2 YDEGEE. The CDR3 consists of 15 residues. The V end was cut by 5 bases, the J end by 3 bases, with 15 bases between. In DNA form, the CDR3 reads TGTGCCAGCAGAAGGGTTTCCCTCTTCAATCAGCCCCAGCATTTT. Protein: CASRRVSLFNQPQHF.

The rearrangement links TRBV19 to TRBJ1-2; D perhaps matches TRBD1 (6 bases). Germline-derived CDR1 and CDR2 are LNHDA and SQIVND (reference sequence). CDR3 length: 14 amino acids. Trimming took off 9 bases at V and 4 bases at J, with 18 bases between the two ends. The CDR3 nucleotides are TGTGCCAGCAAGACACAGGGTGCTGGCTATGGCTACACCTTC. Translated: CASKTQGAGYGYTF.

The chain is built from TRBV7-2 and TRBJ2-7, with 8 bases aligning to TRBD1. After removal of 4 bases from V and 3 bases from J, the junction contained 2 bases not matched to a gene. The germline V gene has CDR1 SGHTA and CDR2 FQGNSA. The CDR3 totals 13 residues. The CDR3 sequence is CASSYDRGYEQYF. As DNA, the CDR3 is TGTGCCAGCAGCTACGACAGGGGCTACGAGCAGTACTTC.

In DNA, the CDR3 is TGTGCCAGCAGTTTACTTCGGGCAGGGGGCATAGGTGAAGCTTTCTTT. Protein product: CASSLLRAGGIGEAFF. The V call is TRBV27, the J call TRBJ1-1, with 8 bases matching TRBD1. With V trimmed by 2 bases and J by 7 bases, 12 bases remained unmatched. The CDR3 covers 16 residues. CDR1 is MNHEY and CDR2 is SMNVEV in the germline V gene (reference sequence).

As for this clone: Germline is not matched at one junction end, which may reflect a read error. The sample has other DNA sequences that encode this CDR3 too. This chain connects TRBV6-6 to TRBJ2-7, with TRBD2 matching 8 bases. The length of the CDR3 is 16 residues. Germline V CDR1 and CDR2: MNHNY, SVGAGI (reference sequence). The CDR3 DNA reads as TGTGCCAGCAGGCTAACTAGCGGAGGGGACTCTTTCAAGCAGTACTTT. Translation: CASRLTSGGDSFKQYF.

The gene calls are TRBV2 and TRBJ1-2; D is ambiguous. V dropped 2 bases and J dropped 6 bases, with 13 bases sitting between them. The CDR3 is 14 amino acids. Germline loops: CDR1 SNHLY, CDR2 FYNNEI. The CDR3 DNA is TGTGCCAGCAGTGAATTTGGGTATACCGATGGCTACACCTTC. Its translation is CASSEFGYTDGYTF.

This clone was counted a single time. The CDR3 DNA follows: TGTGCCAGCAGCCCATACTCTGGAAACACCATATATTTT. Translated: CASSPYSGNTIYF. This chain connects TRBV9 to TRBJ1-3, with no clear D. This CDR3 has 13 amino acids. Per germline, CDR1 SGDLS and CDR2 YYNGEE. Trimming took off 4 bases at V and 0 bases at J, with 5 bases between the two ends. The variable domain in full, with the rest retrieved from reference TRBV9 and TRBJ1-3, is DSGVTQTPKHLITATGQRVTLRCSPRSGDLSVYWYQQSLDQGLQFLIQYYNGEERAKGNILERFSAQQFPDLHSELNLSSLELGDSALYFCASSPYSGNTIYFGEGSWLTVV.

The V gene is TRBV19, the J gene TRBJ1-1; D is ambiguous. CDR1 is LNHDA, CDR2 SQIVND, per germline (reference sequence). V shed 0 bases and J shed 3 bases, with 11 bases lying between them. This CDR3 contains 15 residues. The chain's CDR3 is CASSIDPRKDTEAFF. CDR3 DNA sequence: TGTGCCAGTAGTATAGATCCGAGAAAGGACACTGAAGCTTTCTTT.

J is TRBJ2-2 and V is TRBV29-1, with D unresolved. The V and J ends lost 4 bases and 8 bases respectively, with 14 bases between them. Germline CDR1 SQVTM, CDR2 ANQGSEA. This CDR3 contains 13 residues. The CDR3 sequence is CSVVPPGLGELFF. CDR3 bases: TGCAGCGTTGTTCCTCCGGGCTTAGGGGAGCTGTTTTTT.